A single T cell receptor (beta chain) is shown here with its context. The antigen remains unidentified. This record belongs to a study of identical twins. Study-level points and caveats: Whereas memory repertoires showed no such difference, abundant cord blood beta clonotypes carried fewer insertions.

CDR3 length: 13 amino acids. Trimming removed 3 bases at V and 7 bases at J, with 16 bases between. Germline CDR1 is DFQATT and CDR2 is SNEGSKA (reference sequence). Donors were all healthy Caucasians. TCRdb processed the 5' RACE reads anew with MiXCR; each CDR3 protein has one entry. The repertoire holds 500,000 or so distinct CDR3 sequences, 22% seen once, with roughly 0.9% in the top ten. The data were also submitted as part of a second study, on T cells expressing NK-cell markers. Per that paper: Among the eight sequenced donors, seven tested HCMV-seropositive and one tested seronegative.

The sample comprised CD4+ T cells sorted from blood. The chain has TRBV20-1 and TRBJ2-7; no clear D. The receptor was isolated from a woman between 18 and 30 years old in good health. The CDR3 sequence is CSASRSYLREQYF. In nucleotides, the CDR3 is TGCAGTGCTAGTAGGAGTTATCTACGAGAGCAGTACTTC.